The 21 T cell receptor beta chains presented below share a single source sample, sequenced in a study of CD8 T cells in ankylosing spondylitis. One entry per CDR3 protein, called by TCRdb with MiXCR from the 5' RACE reads. The data contain 100,000 to 150,000 distinct CDR3 sequences, roughly a tenth of them singletons. The sequenced material came from blood, either unsorted or a sorted T cell fraction (not recorded which). The receptors originated from a male donor with ankylosing spondylitis or in good health (not recorded which).

A few counts support this clonotype. Here the CDR3 reads CASSLTGPRDGDYNEQFF. The CDR3 coding sequence is TGCGCCAGCAGCTTGACAGGTCCCCGGGACGGGGACTACAATGAGCAGTTCTTC. This chain uses TRBV5-1 with TRBJ2-1; D tentatively reads TRBD1 or TRBD2 (5 bases each). V was trimmed by 1 base and J by 3 bases, leaving 20 bases between them. Germline V gene data show CDR1 as SGHRS and CDR2 as YFSETQ. The CDR3 covers 18 residues. Based on the CDR3 plus reference TRBV5-1 and TRBJ2-1, the full variable domain is KAGVTQTPRYLIKTRGQQVTLSCSPISGHRSVSWYQQTPGQGLQFLFEYFSETQRNKGNFPGRFSGRQFSNSRSEMNVSTLELGDSALYLCASSLTGPRDGDYNEQFFGPGTRLTVL.

This clonotype was seen only a few times. The CDR3 protein is CASSLAAGGTPETQYF. CDR3 nucleotide sequence: TGCGCCAGCAGCTTGGCAGCGGGAGGCACCCCAGAGACCCAGTACTTC. The rearrangement uses TRBV5-1 and TRBJ2-5; 9 nucleotides line up with TRBD2. The CDR3 runs 16 residues. V lost 0 bases to trimming and J lost 4 bases; unmatched junction nucleotides: 7. Germline V lookup: CDR1 SGHRS, CDR2 YFSETQ.

The sample holds many counts of this clonotype. This sequence joins TRBV11-2 and TRBJ2-1; possibly TRBD1 for D (5 bases). This CDR3 has 15 amino acids. V dropped 2 bases and J dropped 6 bases, with 14 bases sitting between them. From germline, CDR1 is SGHAT and CDR2 FQNNGV. As DNA, the CDR3 is TGTGCCAGCAGCTTATATCAAGGGGCTACCAATGAGCAGTTCTTC. Encoded protein: CASSLYQGATNEQFF.

This clonotype was observed a handful of times. The chain uses TRBV5-1 and TRBJ2-7, with 7 bases matching TRBD1. V dropped 4 bases and J dropped 0; count of bases not matched to a gene: 4. Germline lookup yields CDR1 SGHRS and CDR2 YFSETQ. This CDR3 spans 14 amino acids. The DNA for the CDR3 is TGCGCCAGCAGCGGGACAGCTAGCTCCTACGAGCAGTACTTC. As protein: CASSGTASSYEQYF.

A few counts support this clonotype. The gene calls are TRBV5-1 and TRBJ2-5, with D hard to call. V gave up 0 bases and J gave up 3 bases, with 12 bases separating them. This CDR3 comprises 15 residues. Germline CDR1 and CDR2: SGHRS and YFSETQ. The CDR3 sequence: CASSLAPVGKETQYF. As DNA, the CDR3 is TGCGCCAGCAGCTTGGCGCCCGTAGGGAAAGAGACCCAGTACTTC. Full variable domain (outside the CDR3, taken from reference TRBV5-1 and TRBJ2-5): KAGVTQTPRYLIKTRGQQVTLSCSPISGHRSVSWYQQTPGQGLQFLFEYFSETQRNKGNFPGRFSGRQFSNSRSEMNVSTLELGDSALYLCASSLAPVGKETQYFGPGTRLLVL.

This clonotype was counted once. This could be a read error, since a much larger clone is one nucleotide away. The DNA of the CDR3 is TGCAGTGCTAGACGACTAGCGGGCGCCTACGTGCAGTACTTC. This gives the protein CSARRLAGAYVQYF. The V call is TRBV20-1, the J call TRBJ2-7; TRBD2 matches at 10 bases. CDR1 and CDR2 from the germline V gene are DFQATT and SNEGSKA (reference sequence). This CDR3 contains 14 residues.

This clonotype occurred many times. This sequence joins TRBV20-1 and TRBJ2-5; 7 bases map to TRBD2. The V and J ends lost 6 bases and 2 bases, in that order; junction bases with no gene match: 6. The CDR3 totals 13 residues. CDR1 is DFQATT, CDR2 SNEGSKA, per germline (reference sequence). The CDR3 reads CSARVGGQETQYF. The CDR3 nucleotides read TGCAGTGCCCGCGTGGGGGGGCAAGAGACCCAGTACTTC.

The genes are TRBV7-2 and TRBJ2-3; 10 bases map to TRBD2. The CDR3 extends over 16 amino acids. With 5 bases clipped from V and 4 bases from J, the junction kept 9 bases outside the gene matches. From germline, CDR1 is SGHTA and CDR2 FQGNSA. The CDR3 nucleotides are TGTGCCAGCAGCGCCCGGACTAGCGGAGGGGCAGATACGCAGTATTTT. It is translated as CASSARTSGGADTQYF.

This clonotype was counted only a few times. The chain couples TRBV7-2 to TRBJ2-3; the match to TRBD1 covers 9 bases. The CDR3 sequence is 15 residues long. V lost 5 bases and J lost 1; bases outside the gene matches: 4. The germline V gene encodes CDR1 SGHTA and CDR2 FQGNSA. For the CDR3, the DNA is TGTGCCAGCAGCGCACAGGGGGCGCGCACAGATACGCAGTATTTT. Its translation: CASSAQGARTDTQYF.

As to this clonotype: This may stem from a read error, because a much larger clone lies one nucleotide away. The gene calls are TRBV20-1 and TRBJ2-1; D may be TRBD2 (6 bases). The CDR3 is 16 amino acids. The ends were cut back, 7 bases at V and 4 bases at J, with 23 bases in the middle. Germline V lookup: CDR1 DFQATT, CDR2 SNEGSKA (reference sequence). The CDR3 region is CSVSLPSRRVYNEQFF. DNA for the CDR3: TGCAGTGTCAGCCTGCCTAGCAGGAGGGTATACAATGAGCAGTTCTTC.

The V call is TRBV20-1, the J call TRBJ2-7; D possibly corresponds to TRBD1 (6 bases). Trimming stripped 3 bases from V and 9 bases from J, with 15 bases between. This CDR3 region has 12 residues. CDR1 is DFQATT and CDR2 is SNEGSKA in the germline V gene (reference sequence). CDR3 residues: CSASVAGVGQYF. CDR3 DNA: TGCAGTGCTAGTGTGGCAGGGGTCGGGCAGTACTTC.

In its sample, this clonotype was seen many times. The V and J genes are TRBV5-1 and TRBJ1-6; D might be TRBD1 (5 bases). The germline gives CDR1 SGHRS, CDR2 YFSETQ. The CDR3 is 15 amino acids. Trimming shortened V by 0 bases and J by 6 bases, and 10 bases separated the two germline ends. The CDR3 here is CASSLGAGINSPLHF. CDR3 bases: TGCGCCAGCAGCTTGGGGGCAGGGATTAATTCACCCCTCCACTTT.

In this sample, this clonotype turned up many times. The chain is built from TRBV20-1 and TRBJ2-3, with 8 bases identical to TRBD2. Trimming removed 0 bases from V and 2 bases from J; junction bases left unmatched: 7. The CDR3 spans 16 residues. Per the germline V gene, CDR1 is DFQATT and CDR2 is SNEGSKA (reference sequence). DNA for the CDR3: TGCAGTGCTAGAGATCGGCGGGAGGAATTCACAGATACGCAGTATTTT. Encoded protein: CSARDRREEFTDTQYF.

This clonotype was seen ten or more times. The rearrangement joins TRBV28 to TRBJ2-3; D is unclear. Germline V gives CDR1 MDHEN, CDR2 SYDVKM. With 5 bases removed from V and 0 bases from J, the gap between germline ends came to 9 bases. This CDR3 region has 14 residues. The CDR3 bases are TGTGCCAGCAGTGCCAGTGCCAGCACAGATACGCAGTATTTT. It encodes CASSASASTDTQYF.

The table lists this clonotype with a count of one. The chain couples TRBV6-1 to TRBJ1-4; 7 bases line up with TRBD1. Germline V lookup: CDR1 MNHNS, CDR2 SASEGT. V dropped 2 bases and J dropped 8; count of bases not matched to a gene: 5. This CDR3 contains 14 residues. Written as DNA, the CDR3 is TGTGCCAGCAGTGAATTAGGGGGCGGCGAAAAACTGTTTTTT. Its protein product is CASSELGGGEKLFF.

This clonotype was detected many times. The rearrangement uses TRBV7-8 and TRBJ1-5; a weak D match, TRBD1 (5 bases). The CDR3 loop spans 16 amino acids. V lost 8 bases and J lost 6, with 23 bases in between. Germline V gene lookup returns CDR1 SGHVS and CDR2 FQNEAQ. CDR3 residues: CASEEILGEFVQPQHF. The CDR3 region has the DNA TGTGCCAGCGAGGAAATACTAGGGGAGTTTGTTCAGCCCCAGCATTTT.

The chain has TRBV6-1 and TRBJ1-5, with TRBD1 matching over 10 bases. Germline V lookup: CDR1 MNHNS, CDR2 SASEGT. Germline trimming cut 5 bases from V and 7 bases from J; bases unmatched to any gene: 5. The CDR3 covers 14 residues. The CDR3 is CASSRDRGGQPQHF. The DNA for the CDR3 is TGTGCCAGCAGTCGGGACAGGGGTGGCCAGCCCCAGCATTTT.

This clonotype has ten or more counts. J is TRBJ2-2 and V is TRBV12-3 or TRBV12-4; D possibly corresponds to TRBD1 (5 bases). The CDR3 sequence is 13 residues long. Trimming pared 6 bases from V and 4 bases from J, leaving 9 bases between. CDR3 coding DNA: TGTGCCAGCAGACAGGACCCCACCGGGGAGCTGTTTTTT. Its protein is CASRQDPTGELFF.

This clonotype was seen ten or more times. The chain has TRBV5-1 and TRBJ2-4; D is possibly TRBD1 or TRBD2 (5 bases each). The CDR3 has 15 amino acids. Germline loops: CDR1 SGHRS, CDR2 YFSETQ. V was pared by 4 bases and J by 3 bases, with 14 bases between. The CDR3 DNA follows: TGCGCCAGCAGCGCCCGAGGGGAAGGCAAAAACATTCAGTACTTC. As protein: CASSARGEGKNIQYF.

This clonotype was detected ten times or more. The rearrangement joins TRBV7-8 to TRBJ2-1; 10 bases map to TRBD2. This CDR3 spans 18 amino acids. Germline CDR1 and CDR2: SGHVS and FQNEAQ. The junction had 9 bases not matched to a gene; V was cut back by 0 bases and J by 4 bases. This CDR3 is CASSLAGSGRAFYNEQFF. CDR3 in DNA: TGTGCCAGCAGCTTAGCCGGGAGCGGGAGGGCCTTTTACAATGAGCAGTTCTTC. Full variable domain (missing parts from reference TRBV7-8 and TRBJ2-1): GAGVSQSPRYKVAKRGQDVALRCDPISGHVSLFWYQQALGQGPEFLTYFQNEAQLDKSGLPSDRFFAERPEGSVSTLKIQRTQQEDSAVYLCASSLAGSGRAFYNEQFFGPGTRLTVL.

This clonotype came up many times. The chain uses TRBV5-1 and TRBJ2-1; the match to TRBD2 covers 10 bases. CDR3 size: 14 residues. The germline V gene has CDR1 SGHRS and CDR2 YFSETQ. J was trimmed by 9 bases and V by 4 bases; bases with no gene match: 7. The CDR3 sequence is CASSRAGGKGEQFF. CDR3 DNA: TGCGCCAGCAGCCGAGCGGGAGGGAAGGGTGAGCAGTTCTTC.